This T cell receptor beta chain derives from a study of T-cell memory formation after mild COVID-19. In the study overall: TCR clusters showed largely donor specificity.

Germline V CDR1 and CDR2: MNHEY, SVGEGT. The CDR3 sequence is 12 residues long. Trimming removed 8 bases from V and 3 bases from J, with 10 bases in between. As regards this clonotype: Its antigen is undetermined.

Libraries for TCRalpha and TCRbeta carried sample barcodes and unique molecular identifiers via 5'RACE. TCRdb itself ran the 5' RACE reads through MiXCR, one entry per CDR3 protein. The table lists over 300,000 distinct CDR3 sequences, 20% to 25% of them singletons, with over 20% in the top ten. Study outcomes and limitations: Of the contracting clones, CD4+ ones lay mainly in CM and EM, and CD8+ ones in EMRA. Pre-infection memory already had some responding clones, implying cross-reactive memory joined.

This clonotype was obtained from a man aged 18-30 years who had mild COVID-19 (a few samples of this study predate the infection). Cell type and time point are not known. The genes are TRBV6-2 or TRBV6-3 and TRBJ1-1, with unresolved D. The sample comprised PBMCs or a T cell subset sorted from them (not recorded which). This chain's CDR3 is CASGEMDTEAFF. DNA of the CDR3: TGTGCCAGCGGGGAGATGGACACTGAAGCTTTCTTT.